The 25 T cell receptor beta chains below all came from one sample that was sequenced in a study of blood T cell repertoires in COVID-19. Assay: immunoSEQ multiplex PCR; the TCRdb copy retains only in-frame clones and omits some. The sample comprises about 390,000 clones, 87% of which are singletons, and about 9.4% rests with the top ten. Sequencing was done on a sample of PBMCs or T cells enriched from blood (not recorded which). The receptors derive from a woman between 50 and 59 years old who had recovered from COVID-19.

The rearrangement links TRBV7-2 to TRBJ2-2; D remains unclear. V was cut by 5 bases and J by 0 bases, with 16 bases left in between. CDR3 length equals 17 residues. Germline-derived CDR1 and CDR2 are SGHTA and FQGNSA. The CDR3 DNA sequence: TGTGCCAGCAGCAGGAACAGACCCCTCACGAACACCGGGGAGCTGTTTTTT. Translation: CASSRNRPLTNTGELFF.

This clone appeared once. The chain links TRBV7-8 to TRBJ2-5; 8 bases match TRBD1. Germline V lookup: CDR1 SGHVS, CDR2 FQNEAQ. This CDR3 contains 15 residues. V was clipped by 5 bases and J by 4 bases; unmatched bases: 9. CDR3 residues: CASSRGQGGGETQYF. Here the CDR3 DNA reads TGTGCCAGCAGCCGAGGACAGGGAGGAGGAGAGACCCAGTACTTC. The full variable domain, in which reference TRBV7-8 and TRBJ2-5 provide the parts outside the CDR3, is GAGVSQSPRYKVAKRGQDVALRCDPISGHVSLFWYQQALGQGPEFLTYFQNEAQLDKSGLPSDRFFAERPEGSVSTLKIQRTQQEDSAVYLCASSRGQGGGETQYFGPGTRLLVL.

This clone was seen a single time. The chain carries TRBV2 and TRBJ1-6, with D uncertain. Germline values: CDR1 SNHLY, CDR2 FYNNEI. The CDR3 has 12 amino acids. The germline V and J ends were trimmed by 8 bases and 14 bases, with 16 bases remaining between them. CDR3 coding DNA: TGTGCCAGCGGACTTATCGGGATTTCCCTCCACTTT. Protein: CASGLIGISLHF. Complete variable domain (other parts from reference TRBV2 and TRBJ1-6): EPEVTQTPSHQVTQMGQEVILRCVPISNHLYFYWYRQILGQKVEFLVSFYNNEISEKSEIFDDQFSVERPDGSNFTLKIRSTKLEDSAMYFCASGLIGISLHFGNGTRLTVT.

V and J are TRBV5-1 and TRBJ2-7, with 11 bases lining up with TRBD1. Germline V gives CDR1 SGHRS, CDR2 YFSETQ. The CDR3 has 15 amino acids. The V and J ends lost 0 bases and 7 bases, in that order; junction bases with no gene match: 6. CDR3 in amino acids: CASSLVGQGAREQYF. The CDR3, as DNA: TGCGCCAGCAGCTTGGTTGGACAGGGGGCGAGAGAGCAGTACTTC.

The DNA of the CDR3 is TGTGCCAGTAGTCAACGGATCCGGGCAACTAATGAAAAACTGTTTTTT. Protein product: CASSQRIRATNEKLFF. The rearrangement joins TRBV19 to TRBJ1-4, with unresolved D. V was cut by 5 bases and J by 0 bases, with 13 bases left in between. Germline V gene data show CDR1 as LNHDA and CDR2 as SQIVND (reference sequence). The CDR3 sequence is 16 residues long.

The chain links TRBV15 to TRBJ2-2; D is unresolved. Germline assignment: CDR1 LNHNV and CDR2 YYDKDF (reference sequence). This CDR3 has 13 residues. Trimming left V 7 bases short and J 2 bases short, with 8 bases between. CDR3 bases: TGTGCCACCACAACAGATAACACCGGGGAGCTGTTTTTT. Residues: CATTTDNTGELFF.

Only one count was recorded for this clone. V usage is TRBV3-1 (or the pseudogene TRBV3-2) and J usage is TRBJ1-4; 10 bases line up with TRBD1. V shed 3 bases, J shed 6 bases, and the junction held 7 bases outside the gene matches. The germline gives CDR1 LGHDT, CDR2 YNNKEL (reference sequence). The CDR3 totals 16 residues. The CDR3 sequence: CASSQAWTGGYEKLFF. CDR3 nucleotide sequence: TGTGCCAGCAGCCAGGCGTGGACAGGGGGTTATGAAAAACTGTTTTTT.

The table lists this clone with a count of one. V is TRBV11-2 and J is TRBJ1-1; D possibly corresponds to TRBD1 (6 bases). V lost 1 base, J lost 7 bases, and 13 bases lay in between. Germline assignment: CDR1 SGHAT and CDR2 FQNNGV. The CDR3 has 14 residues. The CDR3 loop is CASSLVGGFYEAFF. The CDR3 bases are TGTGCCAGCAGCTTAGTAGGGGGTTTCTATGAAGCTTTCTTT. The whole variable domain, filled in from reference TRBV11-2 and TRBJ1-1, reads EAGVAQSPRYKIIEKRQSVAFWCNPISGHATLYWYQQILGQGPKLLIQFQNNGVVDDSQLPKDRFSAERLKGVDSTLKIQPAKLEDSAVYLCASSLVGGFYEAFFGQGTRLTVV.

V gene TRBV5-5 combines with J gene TRBJ2-6; tentative D call: TRBD1 (5 bases). V was pared by 1 base and J by 4 bases, with 15 bases between. The CDR3 covers 17 residues. The germline gives CDR1 SGHKS, CDR2 YYEKEE (reference sequence). CDR3 protein: CASSLSVRDAGANVLTF. CDR3 coding DNA: TGTGCCAGCAGCTTGAGTGTCAGGGATGCCGGGGCCAACGTCCTGACTTTC.

The V and J genes are TRBV6-5 and TRBJ2-3, with D possibly matching TRBD2 (6 bases). V was trimmed by 7 bases and J by 3 bases, leaving 11 bases between them. The CDR3 consists of 13 residues. Germline V gives CDR1 MNHEY, CDR2 SVGAGI. The CDR3 DNA reads as TGTGCCAGCAAGTCGGGGAGGACAGATACGCAGTATTTT. It is translated as CASKSGRTDTQYF.

J is TRBJ2-5 and V is TRBV19, with D maybe TRBD2 (6 bases). Trimming took 6 bases from V and 6 from J, leaving 14 bases between them. CDR1 is LNHDA and CDR2 is SQIVND in the germline V gene (reference sequence). The CDR3 contains 13 residues. The CDR3 here is CASSPTEGKTQYF. DNA of the CDR3: TGTGCCAGTAGCCCCACGGAGGGGAAGACCCAGTACTTC.

The chain has TRBV2 and TRBJ2-5, with TRBD1 matching over 10 bases. Looked up from germline, CDR1 is SNHLY and CDR2 is FYNNEI. The V gene end was trimmed by 6 bases and the J gene end by 2 bases; junction bases not matched to a gene: 3. This CDR3 region has 14 residues. For the CDR3, the DNA is TGTGCCAGCAGCTCGGACAGGGGGCAAGAGACCCAGTACTTC. Its translation: CASSSDRGQETQYF.

This clone was seen once. The V gene is TRBV5-1, the J gene TRBJ1-1; 9 bases map to TRBD1. Per the germline V gene, CDR1 is SGHRS and CDR2 is YFSETQ. CDR3 length equals 14 residues. V shed 4 bases and J 5 bases; nucleotides not matched to a gene: 6. The CDR3 DNA reads as TGCGCCAGCAGCACCTTGACAGGGGGAACTGAAGCTTTCTTT. Encoded protein: CASSTLTGGTEAFF.

The chain links TRBV19 to TRBJ1-6; perhaps TRBD1 as D (5 bases). The CDR3 runs 16 residues. Germline CDR1 LNHDA, CDR2 SQIVND (reference sequence). Trimming took off 4 bases at V and 6 bases at J, with 16 bases between the two ends. The CDR3 is CASSSQGRSSNSPLHF. The CDR3 DNA sequence: TGTGCCAGTAGTAGCCAGGGCAGAAGCTCTAATTCACCCCTCCACTTT.

J is TRBJ1-2 and V is TRBV4-1; 8 bases are shared with TRBD1. The CDR3 length is 18 residues. Losses at the gene ends were 4 bases for V and 4 bases for J; bases not matched to a gene: 17. Germline V CDR1 and CDR2: MGHRA, YSYEKL. The CDR3 region is CASSRDGQGAGLGYGYTF. The CDR3 DNA follows: TGCGCCAGCAGCCGGGACGGACAGGGAGCCGGCCTGGGCTATGGCTACACCTTC.

The chain has TRBV7-8 and TRBJ2-5; 9 nucleotides agree with TRBD1. CDR1 and CDR2 from the germline V gene are SGHVS and FQNEAQ. The trim removed 5 bases at V and 3 bases at J, leaving 4 bases unmatched. This CDR3 spans 14 amino acids. CDR3 amino acids: CASSPRDREETQYF. The CDR3 DNA sequence: TGTGCCAGCAGCCCCCGGGACAGGGAAGAGACCCAGTACTTC.

This chain links TRBV4-3 with TRBJ1-2, with D possibly TRBD1 on 6 matching bases. Germline loops: CDR1 LGHNA, CDR2 YSLEER. The length of the CDR3 is 14 residues. V gave up 0 bases and J gave up 8 bases, with 13 bases separating them. CDR3 DNA sequence: TGCGCCAGCAGCCAAGACCAGGGGCTGAGAGGCTACACCTTC. Translation gives CASSQDQGLRGYTF.

The chain employs TRBV2 and TRBJ2-3; 9 positions agree with TRBD2. Germline CDR1 SNHLY, CDR2 FYNNEI. This CDR3 is 15 amino acids long. V gave up 4 bases and J gave up 1 base; unmatched junction bases: 3. The CDR3 sequence is CASSVAGGGTDTQYF. The CDR3 nucleotides read TGTGCCAGCAGTGTTGCGGGGGGGGGCACAGATACGCAGTATTTT.

The J gene is TRBJ2-7, the V gene TRBV28, with TRBD2 identical over 13 bases. The length of the CDR3 is 17 residues. V shed 4 bases, J shed 3 bases, and the junction held 9 bases outside the gene matches. Germline values: CDR1 MDHEN, CDR2 SYDVKM. CDR3 nucleotide sequence: TGTGCCAGCAGTTCTCCGGGACTAGCGGGGCGACACTACGAGCAGTACTTC. Its protein product is CASSSPGLAGRHYEQYF.

V is TRBV10-3 and J is TRBJ2-6; unclear D gene. This CDR3 spans 15 amino acids. V lost 0 bases to trimming and J lost 0 bases, with 3 bases between them. Germline V gene sequence: CDR1 ENHRY, CDR2 SYGVKD. This chain's CDR3 is CAISESSSGANVLTF. CDR3 bases: TGTGCCATCAGTGAGTCCAGCTCTGGGGCCAACGTCCTGACTTTC.

This chain uses TRBV2 with TRBJ1-2, with 7 positions matching TRBD1. Germline V gives CDR1 SNHLY, CDR2 FYNNEI. The CDR3 extends over 12 amino acids. The J segment lost 9 bases and the V segment lost 6 bases, leaving 7 bases of the junction unmatched. CDR3 coding DNA: TGTGCCAGCAGCAACAGGGGTTCGAGCTACACCTTC. Translated: CASSNRGSSYTF.

J is TRBJ1-3 and V is TRBV28; 7 bases align to TRBD1. This CDR3 has 16 residues. Germline V gives CDR1 MDHEN, CDR2 SYDVKM. V lost 8 bases, J lost 0 bases, and 10 bases stayed unmatched. Written as DNA, the CDR3 is TGTGCCAGCGTCGGGACAGACCCCAACTCTGGAAACACCATATATTTT. This codes for CASVGTDPNSGNTIYF.

The CDR3 DNA sequence: TGTGCCAGCAGCTTGCCGGGTTTGGTTGCTTTCTTT. Translated, it gives CASSLPGLVAFF. The V call is TRBV5-5, the J call TRBJ1-1; D call uncertain. This CDR3 is built from 12 residues. The V end lost 1 base, the J end lost 11 bases, and 12 bases lay between the germline ends. Germline V CDR1 and CDR2: SGHKS, YYEKEE (reference sequence). Variable domain in full (rest from reference TRBV5-5 and TRBJ1-1): DAGVTQSPTHLIKTRGQQVTLRCSPISGHKSVSWYQQVLGQGPQFIFQYYEKEERGRGNFPDRFSARQFPNYSSELNVNALLLGDSALYLCASSLPGLVAFFGQGTRLTVV.

The gene calls are TRBV6-5 and TRBJ2-7, with 7 bases that match TRBD1. V gave up 7 bases and J gave up 5 bases; unmatched junction bases: 11. CDR1 is MNHEY and CDR2 is SVGAGI in the germline V gene. CDR3 length: 14 amino acids. CDR3 nucleotide sequence: TGTGCCAGCACCGCCCGCGACAGGGTTGACGAGCAGTACTTC. This codes for CASTARDRVDEQYF.

The V and J genes are TRBV14 and TRBJ1-1, with 8 bases lining up with TRBD1. This CDR3 contains 16 residues. Germline assignment: CDR1 SGHDN and CDR2 FVKESK. V was clipped by 5 bases and J by 7 bases; unmatched bases: 15. CDR3 sequence reads: CASSFGQGPPNFEAFF. The CDR3 DNA is TGTGCCAGCAGCTTCGGACAGGGTCCCCCCAACTTTGAAGCTTTCTTT.